This T cell receptor (beta chain) was documented in a study of cytomegalovirus exposure and HLA in healthy donors (TCRdb year 2017). In terms of the full investigation: In an earlier analysis of 587 of the donors, around 290 Gb of sequence data and 95 million to 130 million unique TCR beta sequences from roughly 190 million T cells were reported. An early release that covered some 640 HLA-typed donors contained approximately 300 gigabases of sequencing data and tens of millions of unique TCR sequences. The number of typed donors differed by locus: about 620-630 for A, B, C, DRB1 and DQB1; 500 to 550 for DQA1; some 610 for DPA1; and about 470 for DPB1. A separate validation cohort of 100 to 150 different subjects was used in addition to the roughly 620-subject first cohort. Every discovery cohort repertoire had been produced on one sequencing platform. In a later analysis, previously published TCR beta repertoires from several hundred donors were re-analyzed and high-resolution HLA genotyping was added so that TCR occurrence patterns could be studied. Among the roughly 400 genotyped donors, around 81% belonged to the genetic ancestry cluster associated with self-reported Caucasian donors. An earlier analysis of several hundred of the donors applied high-throughput TCR beta sequencing to assess whether each TCR beta V gene segment acted as functional or pseudogenic. To predict cytomegalovirus infection status, the study brought together high-throughput TCR immunosequencing, statistical association of individual TCRs with disease status, and machine learning. Roughly 5 DR-DQ haplotypes were handled as single units for association and clustering because linkage in the cohort was strong. In a later genetic analysis, genome-wide SNP genotypes for about 55% of the roughly 700 donors were used, and that subset was treated as a discovery cohort. HLA typing included class I and class II loci at four-digit resolution. The later analysis used no new phenotypic data to find candidate immune exposures, relying instead on TCR beta sequences and their occurrence across donors. The study profiled the T cell repertoires of 550 to 700 subjects by immunosequencing and related them to cytomegalovirus serostatus. Donor age, sex, ethnicity and CMV serostatus were collected together with the repertoire data. Across about 380 genotyped donors of the cohort, an average of about 220,000 unique TCR beta nucleotide sequences per donor were sequenced, and 15% to 20% of those sequences were non-productive. The study aimed to test whether signatures of past pathogen exposure could be identified by cataloging public T cell receptors.

Library generation was performed with the immunoSEQ multiplex PCR assay. For the multiplex PCR, a mixture combining 60 forward primers for TCR Vbeta segments and 13 reverse primers for TCR Jbeta segments was used. The CDR3 region of rearranged TCR beta genes was amplified from genomic DNA with a multiplex PCR assay. The Illumina HiSeq System was used to sequence the amplified TCR beta libraries as 87-base-pair reads. Processing in the source paper ran as follows. In a later analysis, roughly 80 million unique TCR beta chains were counted across the approximately 620 repertoires, and around 11 million of these chains were shared by at least two donors. To remove PCR and sequencing errors, raw reads were error-corrected and collapsed into unique sequences using a nearest-neighbor algorithm that merged closely related sequences. Alignment of CDR3 sequences to IMGT reference sequences was used to assign V, D and J gene segments. Each retained sequence needed at least a six-nucleotide match to both a V gene segment and a J gene segment. A rearrangement counted as productive if the CDR3 had no stop codons and remained in frame with V and J, and every other rearrangement counted as non-productive. CDR3 was defined by IMGT convention, running from the second conserved V-encoded cysteine to the conserved J-encoded phenylalanine. Sequences without an unambiguous match to a single V gene segment were excluded from the earlier analysis of 450 to 750 of the donors. In an earlier analysis of more than 500 of the donors, a V segment was called functional when productive rearrangements were above 56.7%, and segregating when the standard deviation between donors exceeded 5%. A statistical classification framework was built to diagnose cytomegalovirus status from the catalog of TCR beta chain sequences. A later analysis assigned V and J genes by comparing TCR nucleotide sequences with IMGT/GENE-DB human TR gene sequences. A later analysis assigned CDR3 sequences and most-parsimonious VDJ recombination scenarios with the TCRdist pipeline. In a later analysis, every TCR beta chain was defined by the combination of its CDR3 amino acid sequence and its V-gene family, and reads without a unique V-gene family were dropped. In a later analysis, around 650 highly shared, low-generation-probability nucleotide sequences were removed to address suspected cross-contamination and a sequencing artifact. In a later analysis, a clonal expansion index was calculated for each public chain from normalized within-repertoire ranks of inferred template counts. In a later analysis, generation probabilities were computed with a VDJ recombination model fitted to out-of-frame rearrangements, and the resulting probabilities were checked against IGoR. A later analysis scored TCR-TCR, TCR-HLA and TCR-CMV co-occurrence with hypergeometric tests, applying a repertoire-size bias correction to TCR pairs. A later analysis estimated false discovery rates by permuting HLA or CMV assignments 20 times. In a later analysis, co-occurring TCRs were grouped with DBSCAN, and TCRdist sequence similarity was added when clustering was performed within HLA-allele-positive subsets. Repertoires with fewer than 30,000 or more than 120,000 public chains, plus five repertoires with anomalous nucleotide sharing, were excluded from co-occurrence clustering. Imported from immuneACCESS, the table was reduced by TCRdb to in-frame sequences with V and J called. These copies leave out some clones; in studies compared against another copy, an unresolved V gene accounts for under half, and the cause of the remainder is not known. V and J calls and clone size follow that table, whereas D and trimming were derived from the DNA. The table for this sample records more than 45,000 clones. The ten most abundant clones make up 10% to 15% of the sample.

CDR1 is given as SGHRS and CDR2 as YFSETQ, both from the germline V gene. Counted from cysteine to phenylalanine, this CDR3 has 16 amino acids. Only the CDR3 DNA is retained, 48 bases long and in frame from the first base. V loses 2 bases at its end and J loses 2 bases; junction bases beyond the gene matches: 2. The cohort comprised approximately 700 healthy bone marrow donors. Cohort members were all nominally healthy when sampled, although unrecorded immune exposures were likely present. The donor was CMV seropositive and was included in the group of 290 or so seropositive cohort members. Each donor provided a peripheral blood sample, and peripheral blood mononuclear cells were used for TCR beta sequencing. Genomic DNA was extracted from the blood cell samples with the Qiagen DNeasy Blood Extraction Kit. Study-wide findings and limitations: Most CMV-associated TCR beta chains appeared to be HLA-restricted in a later analysis, and the HLA associations seemed to be driven largely by CMV exposure. In both the original and validation cohorts, the classifier was reported to diagnose cytomegalovirus status with high specificity and sensitivity. The sequencing pipeline was judged likely to have produced a cluster of highly shared sequence variants as a technical artifact. It was suggested by the authors that the approach could potentially be generalized to other disease states and immunological phenotypes. A later genetic analysis reported fewer N-insertions in productive TCRs among donors in an Asian-associated ancestry cluster than the approximately 700-donor mean. The presence/absence analyses assumed that sequencing depth was roughly uniform across donors, and that assumption may not be true. In a later analysis, HLA-associated TCR beta chains were found to be more clonally expanded and to have lower generation probabilities than equally common non-associated chains. CMV serostatus was the only immune exposure information available for the cohort. Only TCR beta chains were sequenced in this cohort, and the absence of alpha or paired-chain data limited detectable features. Three of the identified cytomegalovirus-associated TCR beta chains were confirmed in vitro to be specific for cytomegalovirus antigens. Strong co-occurrence of HLA alleles, especially DR and DQ, made assigning TCR associations to individual alleles difficult. Across donors, most TCR sequences were observed very rarely, whereas some public TCRs were present in many individuals. HLA typing was unavailable for some donors at each locus, so association tests used only the typed subset. Because counts were too low, seventeen rarely observed V segments, including chromosome 9 orphons, were excluded from the earlier analysis of a few hundred of the donors. Correlated functional status among segregating V segments might be attributable to linkage disequilibrium, but an unknown experimental factor could not be ruled out. At a false discovery rate of 0.05, a later analysis linked under 20,000 TCR beta sequences to specific HLA alleles. Several of the top co-occurrence clusters appeared to be linked to parvovirus B19, influenza, CMV and Epstein-Barr virus, according to a later analysis. Some IMGT-functional V segments, including TRBV6-2 and TRBV6-3, could not be told apart with the 87-base-pair reads, so those segments were excluded. Broadly in line with IMGT annotations, most TCR beta V segments showed up in productive rearrangements about 87% or about 30% of the time in an earlier analysis of several hundred of the donors. A total of 150 or so TCR beta chains were listed by the study as associated with cytomegalovirus. A later genetic analysis associated a missense DCLRE1C variant with V-gene and J-gene trimming of TCR beta chains, and an independent cohort replicated the association. A further reported finding was that TCR beta sequences accurately predicted the HLA-A and HLA-B alleles for most subjects in the first cohort. In a later analysis, TCR association rates were found to vary across HLA loci, with the most associated TCRs seen for DRB1 alleles and the fewest for HLA-C alleles.

As to this clone: The antigen it binds to is not known.

Sequenced sample: PBMCs. The rearranged chain carries TRBV5-1 and TRBJ2-2, and TRBD2 aligns with 11 junction nucleotides. The origin of this receptor is a woman aged 30 to 39 in good health and CMV-seropositive. Read as DNA, the sequence is TGCGCCAGCAGCTTTGGACTAGCGGGCAACACCGGGGAGCTGTTTTTT. Translated, this gives CASSFGLAGNTGELFF.